This TCR beta chain stems from a study of shared clonotypes between healthy human individuals. This CDR3 is built from 15 residues. Trimming removed 1 base from V and 1 base from J, with 7 bases in between. Germline values: CDR1 SGHVS, CDR2 FNYEAQ. The authors ran the assay at deep level. TCRdb's copy holds only in-frame clones and misses some; the assay was immunoSEQ multiplex PCR. The data show fewer than 1.6 million clones, just under 99% seen once. What was sequenced was naive CD4+ T cells sorted from blood. Documented subset: CD45RA+ positively selected. The chain joins TRBV7-6 to TRBJ2-2, with unresolved D. This clonotype was sampled from a man aged 25 to 40 in good health. Written as DNA, the CDR3 is TGTGCCAGCAGCTTAGGTGGCGGGAACACCGGGGAGCTGTTTTTT. Protein: CASSLGGGNTGELFF.